Each of the 9 T cell receptor beta chains below was sequenced from the same sample in a study of T cells expressing NK-cell markers. TCRdb reworked the 5' RACE reads into one entry per CDR3 protein, no DNA. Its table lists 450,000 to 600,000 distinct CDR3 sequences. The sequenced sample was blood T cells: a sorted CD56 or NKG2C T cell subset, CD4+ or CD8+ T cells, or bulk PBMC T cells (not recorded which). These receptors were obtained from a man aged 18 to 30 in good health.

The chain has TRBV29-1 and TRBJ2-3; TCRdb proposes TRBD2, but this gene call is untestable without DNA. The CDR3 has 11 amino acids. The germline CDR1 and CDR2 sequences are SQVTM and ANQGSEA. The CDR3 loop reads CSGGRPDTQYF.

This sequence joins TRBV20-1 and TRBJ2-7; TCRdb reports TRBD2, a call that lacks DNA to check it against. The CDR3 extends over 14 amino acids. The germline gives CDR1 DFQATT, CDR2 SNEGSKA (reference sequence). CDR3 loop: CSATRLAHSYEQYF.

The chain has TRBV12-5 and TRBJ1-4; no DNA is available, so the TRBD1 call from TCRdb remains unchecked. The CDR3 contains 15 residues. Germline V CDR1 and CDR2: LGHNT, FRNRAP. This chain's CDR3 is CASGLARQGDEKLFF.

The rearrangement uses TRBV20-1 and TRBJ2-7; checking the TCRdb D call of TRBD1 is not possible without DNA. In germline, CDR1 is DFQATT, CDR2 SNEGSKA (reference sequence). There are 17 residues in the CDR3. CDR3 region: CSARDGKVGTGQYEQYF.

The chain uses TRBV9 and TRBJ2-4; TCRdb reports TRBD2, a call that lacks DNA to check it against. Per germline, CDR1 SGDLS and CDR2 YYNGEE. CDR3 length: 13 residues. The CDR3: CASGGLGGNIQYF.

The rearrangement links TRBV7-9 to TRBJ2-1; TCRdb selects TRBD1, and the lack of DNA leaves this call unchecked. Germline V CDR1 and CDR2: SEHNR, FQNEAQ (reference sequence). This CDR3 is 15 amino acids long. This CDR3 is CASSFLGRGNNEQFF.

V usage is TRBV20-1 and J usage is TRBJ2-1. The CDR3 loop spans 12 amino acids. Germline V gives CDR1 DFQATT, CDR2 SNEGSKA (reference sequence). CDR3: CSARIGYNEQFF.

The V and J genes are TRBV6-5 and TRBJ2-7. Germline V gives CDR1 MNHEY, CDR2 SVGAGI. CDR3 length: 14 residues. CDR3 sequence reads: CASSYSRLNYEQYF.

The CDR3 spells CSALAYNEQFF. This chain links TRBV29-1 with TRBJ2-1; the D gene TCRdb calls, TRBD1, cannot be checked with no DNA. The CDR3 totals 11 residues. Germline V lookup: CDR1 SQVTM, CDR2 ANQGSEA.